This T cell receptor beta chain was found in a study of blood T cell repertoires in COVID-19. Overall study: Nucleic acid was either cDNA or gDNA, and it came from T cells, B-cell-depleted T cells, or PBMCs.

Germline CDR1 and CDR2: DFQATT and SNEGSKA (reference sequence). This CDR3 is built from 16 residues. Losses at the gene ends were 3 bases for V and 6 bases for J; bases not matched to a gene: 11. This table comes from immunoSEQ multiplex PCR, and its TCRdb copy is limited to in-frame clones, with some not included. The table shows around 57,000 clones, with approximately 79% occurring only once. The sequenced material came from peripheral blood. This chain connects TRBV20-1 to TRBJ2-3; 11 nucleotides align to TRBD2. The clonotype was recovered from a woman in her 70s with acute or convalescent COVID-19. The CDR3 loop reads CSASSGGAASIDTQYF. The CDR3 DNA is TGCAGTGCTAGTAGCGGGGGGGCTGCGAGCATCGATACGCAGTATTTT.